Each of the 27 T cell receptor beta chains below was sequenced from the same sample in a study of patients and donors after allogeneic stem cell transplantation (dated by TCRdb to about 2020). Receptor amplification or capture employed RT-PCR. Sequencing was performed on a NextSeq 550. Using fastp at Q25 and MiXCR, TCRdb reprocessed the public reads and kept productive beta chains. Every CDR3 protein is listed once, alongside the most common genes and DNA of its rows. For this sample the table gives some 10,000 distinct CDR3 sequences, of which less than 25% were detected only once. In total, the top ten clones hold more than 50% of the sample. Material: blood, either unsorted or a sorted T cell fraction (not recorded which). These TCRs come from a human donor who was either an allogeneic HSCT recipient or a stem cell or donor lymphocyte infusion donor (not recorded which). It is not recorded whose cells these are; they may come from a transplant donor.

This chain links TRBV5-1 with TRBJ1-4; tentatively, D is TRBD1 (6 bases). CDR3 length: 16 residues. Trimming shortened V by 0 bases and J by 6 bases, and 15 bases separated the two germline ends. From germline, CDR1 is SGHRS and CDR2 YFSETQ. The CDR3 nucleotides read TGCGCCAGCAGCTTGGGGAACTCCAACAGGGATGAAAAACTGTTTTTT. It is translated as CASSLGNSNRDEKLFF.

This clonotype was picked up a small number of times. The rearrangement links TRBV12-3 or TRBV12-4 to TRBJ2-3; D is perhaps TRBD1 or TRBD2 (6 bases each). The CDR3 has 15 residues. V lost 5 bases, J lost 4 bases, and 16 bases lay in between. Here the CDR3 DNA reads TGTGCCAGCAGTGGGTATTTAAGGGGGGCAGATACGCAGTATTTT. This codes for CASSGYLRGADTQYF.

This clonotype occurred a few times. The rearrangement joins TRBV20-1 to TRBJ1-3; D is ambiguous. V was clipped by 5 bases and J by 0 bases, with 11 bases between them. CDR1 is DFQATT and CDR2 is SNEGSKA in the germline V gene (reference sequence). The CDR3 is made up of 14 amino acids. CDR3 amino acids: CSASYMGSGNTIYF. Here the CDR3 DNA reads TGCAGTGCTTCCTACATGGGCTCTGGAAACACCATATATTTT.

CDR3 sequence: CASRGQVVLGEAFF. DNA for the CDR3: TGTGCCAGCAGGGGGCAGGTTGTCCTCGGTGAAGCTTTCTTT. The chain couples TRBV2 to TRBJ1-1, with D perhaps TRBD1 (5 bases). V was trimmed by 6 bases and J by 7 bases, leaving 18 bases between them. This CDR3 comprises 14 residues. CDR1 is SNHLY, CDR2 FYNNEI, per germline.

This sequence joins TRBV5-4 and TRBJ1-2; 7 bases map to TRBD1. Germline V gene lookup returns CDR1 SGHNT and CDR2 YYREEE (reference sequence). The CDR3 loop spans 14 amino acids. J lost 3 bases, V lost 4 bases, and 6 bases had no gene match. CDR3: CASSDLTGHYGYTF. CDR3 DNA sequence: TGTGCCAGCAGCGACCTGACAGGGCACTATGGCTACACCTTC.

The CDR3 sequence: CSATPPGQGSEQYF. CDR3 coding DNA: TGCAGTGCTACCCCCCCGGGACAGGGATCCGAGCAGTACTTC. The genes are TRBV20-1 and TRBJ2-7; 9 bases agree with TRBD1. J lost 6 bases, V lost 4 bases, and 10 bases had no gene match. The CDR3 has 14 amino acids. CDR1 is DFQATT and CDR2 is SNEGSKA in the germline V gene (reference sequence).

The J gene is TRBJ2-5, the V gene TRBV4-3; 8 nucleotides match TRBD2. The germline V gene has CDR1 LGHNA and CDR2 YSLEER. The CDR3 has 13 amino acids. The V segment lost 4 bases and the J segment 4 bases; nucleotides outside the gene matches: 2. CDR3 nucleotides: TGCGCCAGCAGCCGAAGCGGGGGAGAGACCCAGTACTTC. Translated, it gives CASSRSGGETQYF.

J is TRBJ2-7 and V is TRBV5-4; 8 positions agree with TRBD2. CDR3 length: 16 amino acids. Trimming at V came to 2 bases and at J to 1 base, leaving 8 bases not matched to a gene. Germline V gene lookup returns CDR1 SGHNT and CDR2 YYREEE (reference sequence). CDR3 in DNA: TGTGCCAGCAGCTTTTCCGGGACTAGTTATTCCTACGAGCAGTACTTC. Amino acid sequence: CASSFSGTSYSYEQYF.

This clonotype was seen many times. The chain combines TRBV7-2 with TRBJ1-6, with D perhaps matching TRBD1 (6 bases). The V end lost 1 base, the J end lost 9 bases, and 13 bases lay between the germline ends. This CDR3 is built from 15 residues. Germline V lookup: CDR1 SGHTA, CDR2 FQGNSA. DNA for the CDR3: TGTGCCAGCAGCTTAGGTGCAGGGGATTCTTCACCCCTCCACTTT. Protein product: CASSLGAGDSSPLHF.

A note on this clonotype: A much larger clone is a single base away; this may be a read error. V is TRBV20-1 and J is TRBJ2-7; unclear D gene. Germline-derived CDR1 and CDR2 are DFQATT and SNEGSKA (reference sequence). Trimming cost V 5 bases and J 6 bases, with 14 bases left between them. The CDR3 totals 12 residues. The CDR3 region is CSAGQARGEQYF. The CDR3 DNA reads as TGCAGTGCTGGTCAGGCTCGAGGCGAGCAGTACTTC.

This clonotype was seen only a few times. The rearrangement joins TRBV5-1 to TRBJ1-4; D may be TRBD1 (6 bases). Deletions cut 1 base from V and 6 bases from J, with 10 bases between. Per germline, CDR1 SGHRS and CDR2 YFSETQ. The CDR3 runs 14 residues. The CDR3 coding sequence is TGCGCCAGCAGCTTGATGGGGGCCGATGAAAAACTGTTTTTT. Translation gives CASSLMGADEKLFF.

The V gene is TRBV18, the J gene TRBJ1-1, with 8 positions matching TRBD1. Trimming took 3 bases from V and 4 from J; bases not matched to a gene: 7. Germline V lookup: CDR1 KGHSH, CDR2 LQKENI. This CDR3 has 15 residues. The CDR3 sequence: CASSPSTGGATEAFF. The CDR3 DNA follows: TGTGCCAGCTCACCCTCAACAGGGGGAGCCACTGAAGCTTTCTTT. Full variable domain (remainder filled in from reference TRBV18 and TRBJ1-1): NAGVMQNPRHLVRRRGQEARLRCSPMKGHSHVYWYRQLPEEGLKFMVYLQKENIIDESGMPKERFSAEFPKEGPSILRIQQVVRGDSAAYFCASSPSTGGATEAFFGQGTRLTVV.

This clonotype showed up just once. CDR3 nucleotides: TGTGCCAGCAGTTTAGGGCCAGAAACCTATGGCTACACCTTC. Its translation is CASSLGPETYGYTF. This chain joins TRBV12-3 or TRBV12-4 and TRBJ1-2, with D uncertain. Trimming removed 1 base at V and 4 bases at J, with 10 bases between. The CDR3 covers 14 residues.

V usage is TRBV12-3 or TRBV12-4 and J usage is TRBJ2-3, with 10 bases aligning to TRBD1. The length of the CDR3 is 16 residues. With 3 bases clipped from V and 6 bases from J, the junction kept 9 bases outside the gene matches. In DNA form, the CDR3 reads TGTGCCAGCAGTTTCCCGAGGACAGGGGGACAGGATACGCAGTATTTT. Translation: CASSFPRTGGQDTQYF.

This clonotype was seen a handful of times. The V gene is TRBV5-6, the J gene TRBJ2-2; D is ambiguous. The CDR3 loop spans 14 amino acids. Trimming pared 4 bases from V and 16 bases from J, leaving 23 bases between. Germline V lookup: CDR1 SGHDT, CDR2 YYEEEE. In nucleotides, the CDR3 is TGTGCCAGCAGCAATCGACGAGGCCCGGTTCCCCAGTTTTTT. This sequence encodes CASSNRRGPVPQFF.

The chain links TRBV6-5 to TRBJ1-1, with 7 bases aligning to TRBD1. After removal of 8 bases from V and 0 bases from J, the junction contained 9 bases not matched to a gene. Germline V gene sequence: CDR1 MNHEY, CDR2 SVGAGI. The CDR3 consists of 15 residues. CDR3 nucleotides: TGTGCCAGCGTATACAGGGGCGAGTTGAACACTGAAGCTTTCTTT. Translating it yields CASVYRGELNTEAFF.

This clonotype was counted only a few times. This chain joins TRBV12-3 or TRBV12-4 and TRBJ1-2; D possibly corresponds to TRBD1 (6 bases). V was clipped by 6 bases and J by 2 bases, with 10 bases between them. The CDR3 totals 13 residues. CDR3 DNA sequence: TGTGCCAGCAGCCACACAGGGAACTATGGCTACACCTTC. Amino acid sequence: CASSHTGNYGYTF.

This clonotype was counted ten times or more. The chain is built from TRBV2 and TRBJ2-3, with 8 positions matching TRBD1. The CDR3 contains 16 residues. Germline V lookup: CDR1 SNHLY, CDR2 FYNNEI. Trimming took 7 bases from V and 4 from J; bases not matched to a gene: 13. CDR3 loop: CASTKEDRVYADTQYF. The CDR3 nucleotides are TGTGCCAGCACGAAAGAGGACAGGGTGTATGCAGATACGCAGTATTTT.

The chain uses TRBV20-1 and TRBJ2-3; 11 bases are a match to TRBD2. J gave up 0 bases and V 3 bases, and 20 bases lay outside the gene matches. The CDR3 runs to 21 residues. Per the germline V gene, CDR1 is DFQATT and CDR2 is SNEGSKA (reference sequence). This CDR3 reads CSASSLAGGLNGVDSTDTQYF. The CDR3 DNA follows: TGCAGTGCTAGTAGTCTAGCGGGGGGACTAAACGGAGTCGATAGCACAGATACGCAGTATTTT.

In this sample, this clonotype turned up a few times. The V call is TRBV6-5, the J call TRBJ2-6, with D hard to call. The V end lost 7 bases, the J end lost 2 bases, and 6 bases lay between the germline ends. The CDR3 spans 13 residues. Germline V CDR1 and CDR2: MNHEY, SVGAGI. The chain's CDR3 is CASTDTGANVLTF. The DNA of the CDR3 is TGTGCCAGCACCGACACTGGGGCCAACGTCCTGACTTTC.

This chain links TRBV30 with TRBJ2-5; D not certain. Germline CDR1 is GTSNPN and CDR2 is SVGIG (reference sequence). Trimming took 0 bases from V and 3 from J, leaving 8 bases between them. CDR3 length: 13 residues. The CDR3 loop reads CAWSVRAKETQYF. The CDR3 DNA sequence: TGTGCCTGGAGTGTAAGGGCGAAAGAGACCCAGTACTTC.

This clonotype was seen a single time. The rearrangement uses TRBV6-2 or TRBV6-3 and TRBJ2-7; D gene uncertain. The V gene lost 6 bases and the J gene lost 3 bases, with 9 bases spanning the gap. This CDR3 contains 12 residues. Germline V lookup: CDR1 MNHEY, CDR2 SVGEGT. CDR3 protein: CASSQDGYEQYF. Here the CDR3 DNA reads TGTGCCAGCAGCCAAGACGGCTACGAGCAGTACTTC.

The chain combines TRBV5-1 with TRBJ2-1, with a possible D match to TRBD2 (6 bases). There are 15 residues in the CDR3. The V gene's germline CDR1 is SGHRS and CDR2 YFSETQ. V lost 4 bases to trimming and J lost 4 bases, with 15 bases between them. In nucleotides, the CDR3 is TGCGCCAGCAGCCCGGGGGAGCGGACTTACAATGAGCAGTTCTTC. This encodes CASSPGERTYNEQFF.

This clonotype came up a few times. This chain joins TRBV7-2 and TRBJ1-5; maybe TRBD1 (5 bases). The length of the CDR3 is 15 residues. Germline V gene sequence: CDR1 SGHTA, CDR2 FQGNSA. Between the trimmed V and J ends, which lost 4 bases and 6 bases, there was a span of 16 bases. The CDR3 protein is CASSSSRDVGQPQHF. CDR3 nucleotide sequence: TGTGCCAGCAGCTCGTCCAGGGACGTGGGTCAGCCCCAGCATTTT.

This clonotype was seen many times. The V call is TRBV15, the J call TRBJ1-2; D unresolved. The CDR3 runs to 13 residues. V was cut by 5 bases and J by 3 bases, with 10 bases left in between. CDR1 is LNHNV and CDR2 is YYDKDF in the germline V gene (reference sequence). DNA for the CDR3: TGTGCCACCAGCGAGTCTACAGACTATGGCTACACCTTC. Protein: CATSESTDYGYTF.

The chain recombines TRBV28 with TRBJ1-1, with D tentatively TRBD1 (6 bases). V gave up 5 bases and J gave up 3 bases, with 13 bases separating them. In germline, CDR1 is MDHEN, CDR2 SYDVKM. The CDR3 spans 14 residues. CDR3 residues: CASSPPQGHTEAFF. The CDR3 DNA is TGTGCCAGCAGTCCTCCCCAGGGGCACACTGAAGCTTTCTTT.

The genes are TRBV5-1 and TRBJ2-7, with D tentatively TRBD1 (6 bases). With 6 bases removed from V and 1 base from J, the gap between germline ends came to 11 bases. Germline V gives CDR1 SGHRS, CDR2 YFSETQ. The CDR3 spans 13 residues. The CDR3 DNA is TGCGCCAGCAACGAGGGGACATCCTACGAGCAGTACTTC. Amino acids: CASNEGTSYEQYF.